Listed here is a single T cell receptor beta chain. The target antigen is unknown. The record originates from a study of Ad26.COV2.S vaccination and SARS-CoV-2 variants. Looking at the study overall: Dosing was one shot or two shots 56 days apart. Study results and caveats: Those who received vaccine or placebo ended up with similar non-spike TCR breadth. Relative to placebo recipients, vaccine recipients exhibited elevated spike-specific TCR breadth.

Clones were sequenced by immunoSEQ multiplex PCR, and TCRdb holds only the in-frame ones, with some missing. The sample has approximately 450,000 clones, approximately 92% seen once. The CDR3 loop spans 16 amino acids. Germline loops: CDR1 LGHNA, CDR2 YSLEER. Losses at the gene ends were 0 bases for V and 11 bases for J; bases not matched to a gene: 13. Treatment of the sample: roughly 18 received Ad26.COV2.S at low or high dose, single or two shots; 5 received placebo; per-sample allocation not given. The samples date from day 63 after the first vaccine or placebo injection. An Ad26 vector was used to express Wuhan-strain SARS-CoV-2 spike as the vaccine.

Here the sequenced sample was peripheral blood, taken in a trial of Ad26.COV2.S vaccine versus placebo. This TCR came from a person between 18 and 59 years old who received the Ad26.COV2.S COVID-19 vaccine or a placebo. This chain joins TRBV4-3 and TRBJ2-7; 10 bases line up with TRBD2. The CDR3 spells CASSQDRTSGGSLEYF. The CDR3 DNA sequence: TGCGCCAGCAGCCAAGATCGGACTAGCGGAGGGTCTTTGGAGTACTTC.